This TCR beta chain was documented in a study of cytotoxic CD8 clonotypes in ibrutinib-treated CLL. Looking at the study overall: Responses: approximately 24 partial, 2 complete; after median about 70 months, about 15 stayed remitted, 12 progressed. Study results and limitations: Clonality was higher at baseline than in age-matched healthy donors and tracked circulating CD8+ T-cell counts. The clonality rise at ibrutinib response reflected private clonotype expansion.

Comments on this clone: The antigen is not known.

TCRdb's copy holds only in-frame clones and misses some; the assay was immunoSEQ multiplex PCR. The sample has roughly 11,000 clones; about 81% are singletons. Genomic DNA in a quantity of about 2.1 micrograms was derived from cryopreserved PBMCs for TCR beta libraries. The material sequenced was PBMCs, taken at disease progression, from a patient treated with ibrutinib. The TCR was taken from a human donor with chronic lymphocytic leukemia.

The CDR3 region has the DNA TGTGCCAGCAGCGCCCTTAGCGGGGGTGGAATCTGCGAGCAGTACTTC. It is translated as CASSALSGGGICEQYF. The J gene is TRBJ2-7, the V gene TRBV9; 9 positions match TRBD2. With 3 bases clipped from V and 6 bases from J, the junction kept 13 bases outside the gene matches. The CDR3 is 16 residues long. Per germline, CDR1 SGDLS and CDR2 YYNGEE.